The clone carrying this T cell receptor beta chain was found many times. Its specificity is not known. The memory fraction was CD4+CD45RO+CD25- cells. Overall study findings and caveats: Tumor Tregs overlapped most with tumor, then blood, naive CD4+ cells. Tumor memory CD4+ T cell TCR gene usage was found to cluster with blood and lymph node memory CD4+ cells and with lymph node naive CD4+ cells.

Semi-nested PCR with Nested Universal Primer A followed constant-region reverse priming of full-length variable regions. TCRdb fed the 5' RACE reads into MiXCR, producing one record per CDR3 protein. This table has 30,000 or so distinct CDR3 sequences, 24% appearing once. CDR1 LGHNA and CDR2 YSLEER come from the germline V gene. The CDR3 runs 13 residues. The ends were cut back, 1 base at V and 7 bases at J, with 8 bases in the middle. This sequence originates from a female donor with breast cancer. The sequenced sample was memory CD4+ T cells sorted from blood. Specified subset: memory CD4+ T cells, CD4+CD45RO+CD25-. The chain is built from TRBV4-3 and TRBJ2-1; unclear D gene. DNA for the CDR3: TGCGCCAGCAGCCAAGGGATTTGGAATGAGCAGTTCTTC. Its protein is CASSQGIWNEQFF.